A single sample is the source of the 2 T cell receptor beta chains below, sequenced in a study of cytomegalovirus exposure and HLA in healthy donors. PCR was performed using 60 Vbeta and 13 Jbeta primers. TCRdb's table, derived via immunoSEQ multiplex PCR, lists solely in-frame clones and lacks some. The sample yields about 180,000 clones, 65% to 85% seen once. The sample consisted of PBMCs. Every receptor here comes from a girl aged 5-17 years in good health and CMV-seropositive.

V gene TRBV5-6 combines with J gene TRBJ1-1; maybe TRBD1 (5 bases). The V end was cut by 2 bases, the J end by 6 bases, with 14 bases between. The CDR3 runs 14 residues. CDR1 SGHDT and CDR2 YYEEEE come from the germline V gene. In nucleotides, the CDR3 is TGTGCCAGCAGCTTCAAGGGGATGAGCGCTGAAGCTTTCTTT. This gives the protein CASSFKGMSAEAFF.

In its sample, this clone was seen a few times. The chain carries TRBV6-1 and TRBJ2-7, with TRBD1 matching over 9 bases. Germline loops: CDR1 MNHNS, CDR2 SASEGT. The trim removed 5 bases at V and 0 bases at J, leaving 5 bases unmatched. This CDR3 contains 15 residues. CDR3 amino acids: CASSTRQGDSYEQYF. Written as DNA, the CDR3 is TGTGCCAGCAGTACCCGACAGGGGGACTCCTACGAGCAGTACTTC.